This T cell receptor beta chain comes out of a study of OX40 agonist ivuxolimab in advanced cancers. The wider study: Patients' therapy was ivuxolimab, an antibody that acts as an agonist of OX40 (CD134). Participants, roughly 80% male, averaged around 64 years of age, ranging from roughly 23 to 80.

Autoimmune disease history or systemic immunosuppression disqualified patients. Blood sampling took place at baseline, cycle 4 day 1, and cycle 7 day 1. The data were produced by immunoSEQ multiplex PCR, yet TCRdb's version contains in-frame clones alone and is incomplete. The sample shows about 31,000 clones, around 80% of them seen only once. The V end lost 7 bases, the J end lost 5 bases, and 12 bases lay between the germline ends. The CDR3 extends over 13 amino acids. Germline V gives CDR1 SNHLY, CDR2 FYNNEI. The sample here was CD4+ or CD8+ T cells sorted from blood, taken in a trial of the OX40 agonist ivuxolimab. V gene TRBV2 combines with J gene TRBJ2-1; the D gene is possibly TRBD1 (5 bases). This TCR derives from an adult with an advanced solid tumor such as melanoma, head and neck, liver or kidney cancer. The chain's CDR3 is CASTGQGDNEQFF. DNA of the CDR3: TGTGCCAGCACTGGGCAGGGCGACAATGAGCAGTTCTTC.